Each of the 8 T cell receptor beta chains below was sequenced from the same sample in a study of blood T cell repertoires in COVID-19. The assay was immunoSEQ multiplex PCR, and TCRdb's table has in-frame clones only and misses some. This table has approximately 190,000 clones, over 75% appearing once. Sequenced sample: peripheral blood. The receptors derive from a man aged 45-65 years with acute or convalescent COVID-19.

The chain employs TRBV24-1 and TRBJ1-5, with TRBD1 as a possible D gene (5 bases). Germline CDR1 and CDR2: KGHDR and SFDVKD. This CDR3 region has 14 residues. With 6 bases removed from V and 3 bases from J, the gap between germline ends came to 11 bases. The DNA for the CDR3 is TGTGCCACCAGTCCGGGGGTTTACAATCAGCCCCAGCATTTT. As protein: CATSPGVYNQPQHF.

The chain links TRBV11-2 to TRBJ1-1, with no clear D. CDR3 length: 13 amino acids. The germline V gene encodes CDR1 SGHAT and CDR2 FQNNGV. V lost 0 bases and J 0 bases, leaving 2 bases between the germline ends. This CDR3 is CASSLDMNTEAFF. The DNA for the CDR3 is TGTGCCAGCAGCTTAGACATGAACACTGAAGCTTTCTTT. Combining the CDR3 with reference TRBV11-2 and TRBJ1-1 gives the whole variable domain EAGVAQSPRYKIIEKRQSVAFWCNPISGHATLYWYQQILGQGPKLLIQFQNNGVVDDSQLPKDRFSAERLKGVDSTLKIQPAKLEDSAVYLCASSLDMNTEAFFGQGTRLTVV.

The chain links TRBV4-3 to TRBJ2-1; no reliable D call. The CDR3 covers 13 residues. The germline gives CDR1 LGHNA, CDR2 YSLEER. The V end was cut by 4 bases, the J end by 8 bases, with 12 bases between. The CDR3 protein is CASSPAQEYEQFF. For the CDR3, the DNA is TGCGCCAGCAGCCCCGCCCAAGAGTATGAGCAGTTCTTC.

V and J are TRBV20-1 and TRBJ1-4; D is undetermined. The ends were cut back, 7 bases at V and 3 bases at J, with 6 bases in the middle. CDR1 is DFQATT and CDR2 is SNEGSKA in the germline V gene (reference sequence). CDR3 size: 11 residues. DNA of the CDR3: TGCAGTGGGCAGGCTAATGAAAAACTGTTTTTT. It yields the protein CSGQANEKLFF.

The V gene is TRBV3-1 (or the pseudogene TRBV3-2), the J gene TRBJ1-1; 9 positions agree with TRBD1. J was trimmed by 4 bases and V by 2 bases; bases with no gene match: 5. Per germline, CDR1 LGHDT and CDR2 YNNKEL (reference sequence). The CDR3 runs to 15 residues. In DNA, the CDR3 is TGTGCCAGCAGCCAATCCGACAGGGGGAGCACTGAAGCTTTCTTT. It codes for CASSQSDRGSTEAFF.

The CDR3 here is CASRKLNGDYEQYF. CDR3 coding DNA: TGTGCCAGCAGGAAGCTTAACGGGGACTACGAGCAGTACTTC. The chain combines TRBV27 with TRBJ2-7, with a weak D call TRBD2 (5 bases). V lost 6 bases to trimming and J lost 3 bases, with 15 bases between them. There are 14 residues in the CDR3. CDR1 is MNHEY, CDR2 SMNVEV, per germline (reference sequence).

The J gene is TRBJ2-2, the V gene TRBV28; perhaps TRBD1 as D (6 bases). Looked up from germline, CDR1 is MDHEN and CDR2 is SYDVKM. V was clipped by 4 bases and J by 2 bases, with 14 bases between them. This CDR3 has 16 residues. In nucleotides, the CDR3 is TGTGCCAGCAGTTCTAGGGACAAACCAAACACCGGGGAGCTGTTTTTT. Translating gives CASSSRDKPNTGELFF.

The chain joins TRBV7-8 to TRBJ2-3; weak D call: TRBD1 (5 bases). The length of the CDR3 is 15 residues. Germline V gene data show CDR1 as SGHVS and CDR2 as FQNEAQ. Trimming took 1 base from V and 2 from J, leaving 10 bases between them. In DNA, the CDR3 is TGTGCCAGCAGCTTAGATAGGGGTTACACAGATACGCAGTATTTT. Translating gives CASSLDRGYTDTQYF.